This T cell receptor beta chain stems from a study of blood T cell repertoires in COVID-19. The CDR3 is 15 residues long. Germline V gene sequence: CDR1 SGHTA, CDR2 FQGNSA. V was trimmed by 4 bases and J by 4 bases, leaving 16 bases between them. The assay was immunoSEQ multiplex PCR, and TCRdb's table has in-frame clones only and misses some. This sample has 200,000 to 300,000 clones, with approximately 86% found just once. The chain links TRBV7-2 to TRBJ1-2; TRBD1 is a possible D gene (6 bases). This receptor was identified in a woman aged 25 to 39 who had recovered from COVID-19. Sample: peripheral blood. The DNA of the CDR3 is TGTGCCAGCAGCTCGGACAGCAGCCAGATCTATGGCTACACCTTC. It codes for CASSSDSSQIYGYTF.